This entry lists 9 T cell receptor beta chains sequenced from one sample in a study of cytomegalovirus exposure and HLA in healthy donors. This PCR relied on a set of 60 Vbeta primers and 13 Jbeta primers. Method: immunoSEQ multiplex PCR; TCRdb's copy keeps in-frame clones and lacks some. The table lists approximately 160,000 clones, 60% to 85% of them singletons, with about 3% in the top ten. Sequencing used PBMCs. The receptors originated from a woman aged 50 to 60 in good health and CMV-seropositive.

V usage is TRBV6-1 and J usage is TRBJ2-5; 7 bases are a match to TRBD1. The CDR3 length is 13 residues. Germline loops: CDR1 MNHNS, CDR2 SASEGT. Germline trimming cut 4 bases from V and 2 bases from J; bases unmatched to any gene: 1. This chain's CDR3 is CASSGQGQETQYF. CDR3 nucleotides: TGTGCCAGCAGTGGACAGGGACAAGAGACCCAGTACTTC.

The J gene is TRBJ2-3, the V gene TRBV7-3, with TRBD2 identical over 8 bases. Germline V gene data show CDR1 as SGHTA and CDR2 as FQGTGA. Trimming at V came to 5 bases and at J to 6 bases, leaving 13 bases not matched to a gene. The CDR3 runs 16 residues. CDR3 residues: CASSKGSGGDFDTQYF. Written as DNA, the CDR3 is TGTGCCAGCAGCAAAGGTTCGGGGGGGGACTTCGATACGCAGTATTTT.

The V call is TRBV7-2, the J call TRBJ1-1, with 10 bases aligning to TRBD1. Germline V gene sequence: CDR1 SGHTA, CDR2 FQGNSA. V was pared by 3 bases and J by 4 bases, with 5 bases of the junction left unmatched. This CDR3 has 15 residues. CDR3 coding DNA: TGTGCCAGCAGCTTGTACCGGGACAGGGGCACTGAAGCTTTCTTT. This translates into CASSLYRDRGTEAFF.

This sequence joins TRBV27 and TRBJ1-1; no definite D call. CDR1 and CDR2 (germline): MNHEY, SMNVEV (reference sequence). The CDR3 has 13 residues. The ends were cut back, 4 bases at V and 6 bases at J, with 12 bases in the middle. CDR3 nucleotide sequence: TGTGCCAGCAGTTACCGTGGCGGTCCTGAAGCTTTCTTT. Translating gives CASSYRGGPEAFF.

The V and J genes are TRBV2 and TRBJ1-1; D may be TRBD1 (6 bases). CDR1 and CDR2 (germline): SNHLY, FYNNEI. CDR3 length: 15 amino acids. V lost 6 bases and J 3 bases, leaving 17 bases between the germline ends. CDR3 nucleotides: TGTGCCAGCAGGGAGAGGGGCGGGGGGCACACTGAAGCTTTCTTT. Amino acids: CASRERGGGHTEAFF.

V gene TRBV5-1 combines with J gene TRBJ1-1; D is ambiguous. CDR1 is SGHRS, CDR2 YFSETQ, per germline. V shed 4 bases and J shed 2 bases, with 15 bases lying between them. The CDR3 loop spans 15 amino acids. The chain's CDR3 is CASSPRIGLNTEAFF. The CDR3 region has the DNA TGCGCCAGCAGCCCCCGGATTGGACTTAACACTGAAGCTTTCTTT.

The V and J genes are TRBV5-4 and TRBJ2-5; 7 nucleotides agree with TRBD1. Per germline, CDR1 SGHNT and CDR2 YYREEE (reference sequence). The CDR3 covers 16 residues. The J segment lost 5 bases and the V segment lost 5 bases, leaving 15 bases of the junction unmatched. The chain's CDR3 is CASRLNKGARSETQYF. CDR3 nucleotides: TGTGCCAGCAGGCTTAATAAGGGGGCGAGATCGGAGACCCAGTACTTC.

About this clone: In the same sample, other DNA sequences code for this CDR3. The rearrangement links TRBV5-1 to TRBJ2-7; D possibly corresponds to TRBD2 (5 bases). Per the germline V gene, CDR1 is SGHRS and CDR2 is YFSETQ. Trimming pared 1 base from V and 0 bases from J, leaving 8 bases between. The CDR3 totals 14 residues. CDR3 nucleotide sequence: TGCGCCAGCAGCTTGTCGGGGAGCTCCTACGAGCAGTACTTC. This translates into CASSLSGSSYEQYF.

This chain links TRBV7-2 with TRBJ2-5, with D hard to call. CDR1 and CDR2 (germline): SGHTA, FQGNSA. Trimming took 4 bases from V and 5 from J, leaving 8 bases between them. The CDR3 contains 12 residues. CDR3 loop: CASSSELETQYF. Here the CDR3 DNA reads TGTGCCAGCAGCTCCGAGCTGGAGACCCAGTACTTC.